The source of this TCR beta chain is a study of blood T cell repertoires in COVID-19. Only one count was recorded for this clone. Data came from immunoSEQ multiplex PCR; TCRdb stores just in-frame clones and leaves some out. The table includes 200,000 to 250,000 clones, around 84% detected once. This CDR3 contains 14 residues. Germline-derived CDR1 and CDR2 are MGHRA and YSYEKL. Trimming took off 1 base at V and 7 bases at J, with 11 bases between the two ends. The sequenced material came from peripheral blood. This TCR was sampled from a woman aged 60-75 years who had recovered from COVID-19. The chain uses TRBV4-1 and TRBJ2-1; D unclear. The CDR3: CASSQVAARNEQFF. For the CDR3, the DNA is TGCGCCAGCAGCCAAGTTGCAGCTAGGAATGAGCAGTTCTTC.